The T cell receptor (beta chain) described here comes from a study of PD-1 blockade in classical Hodgkin lymphoma. Using immunoSEQ multiplex PCR, the repertoire was profiled, and TCRdb retains in-frame clones only, with some absent. The repertoire holds 50,000 to 65,000 clones, with 90% to 95% as singletons. Sample time point: cycle 4 day 1 (C4D1), after more than 5 weeks of nivolumab. No patient escaped relapse after autologous stem cell transplantation, and brentuximab vedotin exposure varied. To note about this clone: Its specificity is unknown.

Study outcomes and limitations: Baseline diversity resembling that of newly diagnosed patients was seen in complete responders. Whereas CD4+ TCR diversity had risen significantly by C4D1, CD8+ TCR diversity had not. Healthy donors were reported to have higher baseline TCR diversity than newly diagnosed patients. Causes of the repertoire differences remain undefined, possibly disease activity or prior therapy.

The receptor was isolated from a human donor with classical Hodgkin lymphoma. The sequencing used peripheral blood mononuclear cells (PBMCs), collected before the fourth cycle of nivolumab.

Written as DNA, the CDR3 is TGTGCCAGCACACAGGGGTTACAAGAGACCCAGTACTTC. The encoded protein is CASTQGLQETQYF. The chain joins TRBV5-6 to TRBJ2-5; 7 positions agree with TRBD1. After removal of 6 bases from V and 2 bases from J, the junction contained 4 bases not matched to a gene. Germline lookup yields CDR1 SGHDT and CDR2 YYEEEE. The CDR3 is made up of 13 amino acids.